This T cell receptor (beta chain) stems from a study of CD8 T cells in Susac syndrome. When the RNA was reverse transcribed, random hexamers were used with an input of about 0.5 to 1 ug. TCRdb analysed the immunoSEQ multiplex PCR reads with MiXCR anew, one entry per CDR3 protein. This sample has 230,000 or so distinct CDR3 sequences, with about 95% found just once. CD8+ and CD4+ T cells from blood underwent TCR beta sequencing, which was carried out in a high-throughput format. Control patients had untreated stable or active relapsing-remitting multiple sclerosis by revised McDonald criteria. FACS enriched CD8+ TEMRA cells, while bulk CD8+ and CD4+ were negatively isolated. The receptor comes from a human donor with multiple sclerosis. Sequencing used CD4+ T cells from PBMCs.

For the CDR3, the DNA is TGTGCCAGCAGCTTTAGACCCACACTGGAACCTTACAATGAGCAGTTCTTC. As protein: CASSFRPTLEPYNEQFF. J is TRBJ2-1 and V is TRBV7-9; D is uncertain. Per germline, CDR1 SEHNR and CDR2 FQNEAQ (reference sequence). Trimming stripped 3 bases from V and 4 bases from J, with 19 bases between. This CDR3 contains 17 residues.